This T cell receptor beta chain comes out of a study of Ad26.COV2.S vaccination and SARS-CoV-2 variants. Per germline, CDR1 SGHTA and CDR2 FQGNSA. The CDR3 loop spans 13 amino acids. V gave up 5 bases and J gave up 5 bases; unmatched junction bases: 3. Treatment indicated: roughly 19 received Ad26.COV2.S at low or high dose, single or two shots; five or six received placebo; per-sample allocation not given. Collection of the samples took place on day 63 after the first injection of vaccine or placebo. Profiled with immunoSEQ multiplex PCR; TCRdb holds only in-frame clones, not every one. Of some 320,000 clones listed, roughly 86% are singletons.

The receptor's source is a person between 18 and 65 years old who received the Ad26.COV2.S COVID-19 vaccine or a placebo. The sequencing used peripheral blood, collected in a trial of Ad26.COV2.S vaccine versus placebo. V gene TRBV7-2 combines with J gene TRBJ2-5; TRBD1 matches at 9 bases. The CDR3 loop is CASSRDRVETQYF. The CDR3 region has the DNA TGTGCCAGCAGCAGGGACAGGGTGGAGACCCAGTACTTC.